A selection of T cell receptor beta chains follows, all from one sample in a study of radiotherapy plus CTLA-4 blockade in lung cancer. Only in-frame clones appear in the TCRdb table, and some are missing; sequencing was by immunoSEQ multiplex PCR. The sample contains 65,000 to 85,000 clones, 76% of which appear only once. The sequences come from peripheral blood, collected from a patient treated with radiotherapy plus ipilimumab. The receptors were gathered from a human donor with non-small cell lung cancer whose response to radiotherapy plus ipilimumab could not be evaluated. Some clones in this sample may be carry-over from other donors' samples. The CDR3 runs from the conserved cysteine through the conserved F or W. D genes are given only for firm matches. Expanded clones get a size class; other rows say once, few or many, or leave the size out.

CDR3 DNA	CDR3 protein	clone size	V gene	J gene	D gene
TGCGCCAGCAGCCAAGGGGGAGCGGGGGGCGGGACGGATACGCAGTATTTT	CASSQGGAGGGTDTQYF	.	TRBV4-1	TRBJ2-3	TRBD2
TGTGCCAGCAGCGTTCTACCCCGCGATCAGCCCCAGCATTTT	CASSVLPRDQPQHF	.	TRBV9	TRBJ1-5	.
TGTGCCAGCAGCCCGGGGGGGGGCACTGAAGCTTTCTTT	CASSPGGGTEAFF	.	TRBV7-2	TRBJ1-1	.
TGTGCCAGCAGCCCCCGACAGGCTGGGGCCAACGTCCTGACTTTC	CASSPRQAGANVLTF	.	TRBV21-1	TRBJ2-6	.
TGTGCCAGCAGTGAAGCGCTTACAGTTTATGAAAAACTGTTTTTT	CASSEALTVYEKLFF	.	TRBV2	TRBJ1-4	.
TGTGCCAGCAGCCAAGATCAGGGCTCTGGAAACACCATATATTTT	CASSQDQGSGNTIYF	.	TRBV5-4	TRBJ1-3	.
TGTGCCAGCAGTCTGGGACAGGGAATAGCACCCCTCCACTTT	CASSLGQGIAPLHF	.	TRBV28	TRBJ1-6	TRBD1
TGTGCCAGTAGAAAGACAGGGGTGAACACTGAAGCTTTCTTT	CASRKTGVNTEAFF	few	TRBV19	TRBJ1-1	TRBD1
TGCGCCAGCAGCCAAGATTGGGGACAGGGTTTCAACGAGCAGTACTTC	CASSQDWGQGFNEQYF	.	TRBV4-1	TRBJ2-7	TRBD1
TGTGCCAGCAGTGAATCTAGCGGGCCTCAGTTCTTC	CASSESSGPQFF	few	TRBV6-1	TRBJ2-1	TRBD2
TGTGCCAGCAGTTTCCTCGACAGGTCAGGGGAGACCCAGTACTTC	CASSFLDRSGETQYF	.	TRBV6-5	TRBJ2-5	.
TGTGCCAGCAGCCAAGACAGGGGTCATTCACCCCTCCACTTT	CASSQDRGHSPLHF	.	TRBV7-9	TRBJ1-6	TRBD1
TGCGCCAGCAGCTCGGGATACCTAGCGGGGAATTCCTACGAGCAGTACTTC	CASSSGYLAGNSYEQYF	.	TRBV5-1	TRBJ2-7	TRBD2
TGTGCCAGCTCACCACCCCGAGAGACCCAGTACTTC	CASSPPRETQYF	.	TRBV18	TRBJ2-5	.